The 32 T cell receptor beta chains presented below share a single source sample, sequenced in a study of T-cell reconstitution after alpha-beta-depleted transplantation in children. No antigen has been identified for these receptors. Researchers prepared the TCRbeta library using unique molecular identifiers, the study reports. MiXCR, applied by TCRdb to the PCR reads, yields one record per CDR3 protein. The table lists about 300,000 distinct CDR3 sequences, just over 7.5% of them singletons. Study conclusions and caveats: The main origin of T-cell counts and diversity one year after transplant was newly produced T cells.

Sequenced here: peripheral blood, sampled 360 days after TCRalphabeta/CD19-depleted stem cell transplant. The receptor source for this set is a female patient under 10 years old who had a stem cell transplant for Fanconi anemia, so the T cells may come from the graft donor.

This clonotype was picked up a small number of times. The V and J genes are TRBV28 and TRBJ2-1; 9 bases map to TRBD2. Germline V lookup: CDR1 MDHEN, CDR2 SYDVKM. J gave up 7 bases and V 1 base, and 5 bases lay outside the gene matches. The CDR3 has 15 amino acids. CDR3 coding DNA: TGTGCCAGCAGTTTATTCGTTACTAGCGGGAATGAGCAGTTCTTC. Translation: CASSLFVTSGNEQFF. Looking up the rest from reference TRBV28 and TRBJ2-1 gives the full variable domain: DVKVTQSSRYLVKRTGEKVFLECVQDMDHENMFWYRQDPGLGLRLIYFSYDVKMKEKGDIPEGYSVSREKKERFSLILESASTNQTSMYLCASSLFVTSGNEQFFGPGTRLTVL.

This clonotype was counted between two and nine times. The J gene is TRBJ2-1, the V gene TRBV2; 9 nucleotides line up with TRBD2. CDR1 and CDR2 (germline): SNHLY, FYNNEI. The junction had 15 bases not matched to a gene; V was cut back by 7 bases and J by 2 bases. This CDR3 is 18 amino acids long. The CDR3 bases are TGTGCCAGCATGGGGGTTCGGCTCGCGGGGGGGCCCTACAATGAGCAGTTCTTC. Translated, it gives CASMGVRLAGGPYNEQFF.

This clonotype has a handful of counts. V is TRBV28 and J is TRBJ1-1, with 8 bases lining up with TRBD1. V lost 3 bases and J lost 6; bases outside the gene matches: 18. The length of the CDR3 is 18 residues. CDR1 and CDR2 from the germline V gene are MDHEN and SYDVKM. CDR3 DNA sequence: TGTGCCAGCAGTTTTGATCGAGTCGTGGGGACACAGGGGGCTGAAGCTTTCTTT. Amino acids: CASSFDRVVGTQGAEAFF.

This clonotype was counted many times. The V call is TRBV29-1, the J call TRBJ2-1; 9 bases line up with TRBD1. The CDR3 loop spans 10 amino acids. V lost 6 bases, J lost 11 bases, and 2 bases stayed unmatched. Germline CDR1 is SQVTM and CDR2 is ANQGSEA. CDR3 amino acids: CSVTGGQQFF. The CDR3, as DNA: TGCAGCGTAACAGGGGGCCAGCAGTTCTTC.

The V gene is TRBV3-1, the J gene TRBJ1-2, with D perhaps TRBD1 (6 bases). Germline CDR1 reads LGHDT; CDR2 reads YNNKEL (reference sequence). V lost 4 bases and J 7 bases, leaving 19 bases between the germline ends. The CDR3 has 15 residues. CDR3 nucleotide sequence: TGTGCCAGCAGCCGCCCAGGGCGGGGGGCTTTTGGCTACACCTTC. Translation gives CASSRPGRGAFGYTF.

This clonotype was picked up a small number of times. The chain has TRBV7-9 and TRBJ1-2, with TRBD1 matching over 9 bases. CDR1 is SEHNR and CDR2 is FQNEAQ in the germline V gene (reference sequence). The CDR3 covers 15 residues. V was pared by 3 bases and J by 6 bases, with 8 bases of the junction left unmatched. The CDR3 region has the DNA TGTGCCAGCAGCTTTCCGGGACAGGGTGCCAATGGCTACACCTTC. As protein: CASSFPGQGANGYTF.

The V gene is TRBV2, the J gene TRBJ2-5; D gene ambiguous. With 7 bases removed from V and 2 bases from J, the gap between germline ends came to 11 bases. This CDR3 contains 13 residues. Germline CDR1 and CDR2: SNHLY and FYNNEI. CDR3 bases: TGTGCCAGCAAGCTTATTTCTCAAGAGACCCAGTACTTC. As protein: CASKLISQETQYF.

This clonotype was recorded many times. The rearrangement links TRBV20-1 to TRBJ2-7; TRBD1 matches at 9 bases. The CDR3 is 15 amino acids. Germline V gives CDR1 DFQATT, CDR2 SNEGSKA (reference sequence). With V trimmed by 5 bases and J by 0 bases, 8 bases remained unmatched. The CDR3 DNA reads TGCAGTGCTGGGACCGGGACAGGGAGCTCCTACGAGCAGTACGTC. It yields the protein CSAGTGTGSSYEQYV.

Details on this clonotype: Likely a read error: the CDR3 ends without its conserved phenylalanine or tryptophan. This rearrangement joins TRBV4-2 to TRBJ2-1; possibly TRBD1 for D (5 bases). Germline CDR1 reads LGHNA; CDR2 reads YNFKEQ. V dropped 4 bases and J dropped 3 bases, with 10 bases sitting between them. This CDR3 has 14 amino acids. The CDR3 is CASSPGLLYNEQFC. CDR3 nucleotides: TGTGCCAGCAGCCCAGGGCTTCTCTACAATGAGCAGTTCTGC.

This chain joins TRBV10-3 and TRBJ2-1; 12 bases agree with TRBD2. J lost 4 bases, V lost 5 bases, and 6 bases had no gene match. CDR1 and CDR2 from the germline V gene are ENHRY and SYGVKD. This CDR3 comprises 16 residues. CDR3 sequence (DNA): TGTGCCATCAGTCTAGCGGGGGGGACCTCTTACAATGAGCAGTTCTTC. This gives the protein CAISLAGGTSYNEQFF.

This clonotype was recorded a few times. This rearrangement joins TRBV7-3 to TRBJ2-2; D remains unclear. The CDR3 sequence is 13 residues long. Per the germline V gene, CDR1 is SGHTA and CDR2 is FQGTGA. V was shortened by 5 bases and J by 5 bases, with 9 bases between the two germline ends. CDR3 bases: TGTGCCAGCAGCCCAGCCGCAACCGGGGAGCTGTTTTTT. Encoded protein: CASSPAATGELFF.

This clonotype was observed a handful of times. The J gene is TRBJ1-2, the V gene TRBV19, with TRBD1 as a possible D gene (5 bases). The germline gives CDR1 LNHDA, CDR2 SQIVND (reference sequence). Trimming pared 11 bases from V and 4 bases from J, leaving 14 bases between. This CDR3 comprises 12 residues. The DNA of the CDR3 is TGTGCCGCCGCTCGGGGGATCTATGGCTACACCTTC. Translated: CAAARGIYGYTF. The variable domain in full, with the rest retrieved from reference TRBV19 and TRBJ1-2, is DGGITQSPKYLFRKEGQNVTLSCEQNLNHDAMYWYRQDPGQGLRLIYYSQIVNDFQKGDIAEGYSVSREKKESFPLTVTSAQKNPTAFYLCAAARGIYGYTFGSGTRLTVV.

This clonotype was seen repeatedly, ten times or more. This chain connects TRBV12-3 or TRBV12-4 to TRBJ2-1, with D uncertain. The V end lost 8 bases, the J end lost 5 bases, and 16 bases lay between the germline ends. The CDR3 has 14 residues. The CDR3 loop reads CASEFSAANNEQFF. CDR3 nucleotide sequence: TGTGCCAGCGAGTTTTCTGCCGCGAACAATGAGCAGTTCTTC.

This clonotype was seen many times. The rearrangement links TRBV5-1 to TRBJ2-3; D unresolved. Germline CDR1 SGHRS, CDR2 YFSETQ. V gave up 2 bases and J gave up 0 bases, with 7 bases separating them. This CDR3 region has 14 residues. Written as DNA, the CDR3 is TGCGCCAGCAGCTTTCTCGGGAGCACAGATACGCAGTATTTT. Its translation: CASSFLGSTDTQYF.

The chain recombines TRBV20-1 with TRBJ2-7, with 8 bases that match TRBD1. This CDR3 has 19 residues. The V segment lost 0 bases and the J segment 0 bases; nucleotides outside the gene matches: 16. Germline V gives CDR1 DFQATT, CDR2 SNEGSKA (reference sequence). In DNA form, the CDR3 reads TGCAGTGCTAGAGATTGGGGCACGACAGGGGCGCGTAGCTCCTACGAGCAGTACTTC. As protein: CSARDWGTTGARSSYEQYF.

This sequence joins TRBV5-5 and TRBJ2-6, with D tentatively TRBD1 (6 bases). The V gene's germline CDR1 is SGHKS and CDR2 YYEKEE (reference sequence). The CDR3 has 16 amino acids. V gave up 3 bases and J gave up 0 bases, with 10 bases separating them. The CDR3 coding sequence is TGTGCCAGCAGCTGGACAGTAACCTCTGGGGCCAACGTCCTGACTTTC. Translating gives CASSWTVTSGANVLTF.

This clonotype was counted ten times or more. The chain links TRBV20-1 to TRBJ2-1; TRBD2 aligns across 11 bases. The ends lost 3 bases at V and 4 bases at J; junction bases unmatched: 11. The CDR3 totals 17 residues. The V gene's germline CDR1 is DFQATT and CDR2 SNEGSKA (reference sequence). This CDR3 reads CSARTPLAGGRYNEQFF. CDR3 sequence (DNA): TGCAGTGCTAGGACCCCTTTAGCGGGGGGGCGGTACAATGAGCAGTTCTTC.

CDR3 DNA: TGCGCCAGCAGCTTTGGGCTAGCGGGAGGTACTGAGCAGTTCTTC. It specifies CASSFGLAGGTEQFF. The rearrangement uses TRBV5-1 and TRBJ2-1, with 11 bases lining up with TRBD2. After removal of 2 bases from V and 9 bases from J, the junction contained 7 bases not matched to a gene. Germline CDR1 and CDR2: SGHRS and YFSETQ. The CDR3 loop spans 15 amino acids.

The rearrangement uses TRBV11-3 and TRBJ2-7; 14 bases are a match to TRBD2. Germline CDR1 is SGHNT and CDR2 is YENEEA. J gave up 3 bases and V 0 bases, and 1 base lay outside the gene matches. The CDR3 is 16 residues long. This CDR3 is CASSLEGLAGDYEQYF. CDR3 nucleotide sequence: TGTGCCAGCAGCTTAGAGGGACTAGCGGGAGACTACGAGCAGTACTTC.

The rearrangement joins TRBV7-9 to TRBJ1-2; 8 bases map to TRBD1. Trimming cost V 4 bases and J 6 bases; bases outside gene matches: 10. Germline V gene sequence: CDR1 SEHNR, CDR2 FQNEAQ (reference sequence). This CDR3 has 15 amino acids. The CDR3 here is CASSSTGQGLNGYTF. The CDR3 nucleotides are TGTGCCAGCAGCTCAACCGGACAGGGCCTTAATGGCTACACCTTC.

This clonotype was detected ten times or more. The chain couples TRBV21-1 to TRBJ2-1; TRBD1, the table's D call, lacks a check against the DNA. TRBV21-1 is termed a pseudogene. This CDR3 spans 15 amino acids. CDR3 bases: TGTGCCAGCACTCGCGTTCCCCGGGGGGCGCATGAGCAGTTCTTC. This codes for CASTRVPRGAHEQFF.

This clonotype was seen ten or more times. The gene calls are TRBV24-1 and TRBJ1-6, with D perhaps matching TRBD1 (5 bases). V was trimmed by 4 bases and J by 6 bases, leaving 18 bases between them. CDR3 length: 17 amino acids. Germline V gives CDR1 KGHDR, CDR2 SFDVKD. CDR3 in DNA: TGTGCCACCAGTGACCTGGGACCGATCGCCTTTAATTCACCCCTCCACTTT. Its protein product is CATSDLGPIAFNSPLHF.

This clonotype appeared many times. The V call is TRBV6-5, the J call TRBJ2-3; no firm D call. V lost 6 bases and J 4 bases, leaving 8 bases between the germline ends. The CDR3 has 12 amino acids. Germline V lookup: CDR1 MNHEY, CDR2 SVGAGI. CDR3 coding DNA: TGTGCCAGCAGGCCGACGGCAGATACGCAGTATTTT. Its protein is CASRPTADTQYF.

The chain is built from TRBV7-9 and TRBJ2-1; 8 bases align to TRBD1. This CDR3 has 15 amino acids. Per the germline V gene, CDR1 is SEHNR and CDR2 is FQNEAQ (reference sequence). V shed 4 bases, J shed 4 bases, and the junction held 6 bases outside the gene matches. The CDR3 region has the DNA TGTGCCAGCAGCTACCACGGGACAGGATACAATGAGCAGTTCTTC. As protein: CASSYHGTGYNEQFF.

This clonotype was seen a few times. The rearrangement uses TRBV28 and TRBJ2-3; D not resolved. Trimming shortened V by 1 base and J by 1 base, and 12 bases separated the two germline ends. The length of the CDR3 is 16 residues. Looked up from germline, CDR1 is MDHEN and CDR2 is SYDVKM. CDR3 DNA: TGTGCCAGCAGTTTATATGCCGAGACTCGCACAGATACGCAGTATTTT. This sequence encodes CASSLYAETRTDTQYF.

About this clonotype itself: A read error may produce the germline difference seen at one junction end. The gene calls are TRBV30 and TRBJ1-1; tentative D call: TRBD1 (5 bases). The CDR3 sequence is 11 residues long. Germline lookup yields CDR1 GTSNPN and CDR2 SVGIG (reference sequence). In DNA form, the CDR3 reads TGTGGCTGGGGCATGAACACTGAAGCTTTCTTT. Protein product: CGWGMNTEAFF.

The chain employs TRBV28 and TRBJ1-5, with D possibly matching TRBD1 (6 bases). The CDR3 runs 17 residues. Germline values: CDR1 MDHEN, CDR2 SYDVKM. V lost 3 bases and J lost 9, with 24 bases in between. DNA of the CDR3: TGTGCCAGCAGTTTTATTGTCGGGGGGGCGCGTAACAGGCCCCAGCATTTT. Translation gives CASSFIVGGARNRPQHF.

The CDR3 bases are TGCAGCGGGGCTCTAGGGCGGGGGGCCTTGGGGGCCGGGGAGCTGTTTTTT. It specifies CSGALGRGALGAGELFF. V usage is TRBV29-1 and J usage is TRBJ2-2, with 8 positions matching TRBD2. The CDR3 runs 17 residues. V trimming: 7 bases; J trimming: 6 bases; junction bases outside the gene matches: 19. Germline V gene data show CDR1 as SQVTM and CDR2 as ANQGSEA.

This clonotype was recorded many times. Here the CDR3 reads CASSLEDRDEKLFF. The DNA of the CDR3 is TGTGCCAGCAGTTTGGAGGACAGGGATGAAAAACTGTTTTTT. This sequence joins TRBV12-3 or TRBV12-4 and TRBJ1-4, with 8 bases that match TRBD1. CDR3 length equals 14 residues. The V segment lost 3 bases and the J segment 6 bases; nucleotides outside the gene matches: 3.

DNA for the CDR3: TGTGCCAGCAGTGAAATGGGACTGTCCCAAGAGACCCAGTACTTC. This gives the protein CASSEMGLSQETQYF. The J gene is TRBJ2-5, the V gene TRBV2; tentatively, D is TRBD2 (6 bases). V lost 2 bases and J 1 base, leaving 11 bases between the germline ends. The CDR3 consists of 15 residues. Germline CDR1 is SNHLY and CDR2 is FYNNEI. Full variable domain (missing parts from reference TRBV2 and TRBJ2-5): EPEVTQTPSHQVTQMGQEVILRCVPISNHLYFYWYRQILGQKVEFLVSFYNNEISEKSEIFDDQFSVERPDGSNFTLKIRSTKLEDSAMYFCASSEMGLSQETQYFGPGTRLLVL.

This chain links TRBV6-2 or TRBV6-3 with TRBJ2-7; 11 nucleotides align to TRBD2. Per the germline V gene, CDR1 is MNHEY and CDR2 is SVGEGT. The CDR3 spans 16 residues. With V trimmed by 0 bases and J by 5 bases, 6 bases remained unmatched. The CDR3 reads CASSYSLLAGAHEQYF. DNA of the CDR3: TGTGCCAGCAGTTACTCTTTACTAGCGGGAGCTCACGAGCAGTACTTC.

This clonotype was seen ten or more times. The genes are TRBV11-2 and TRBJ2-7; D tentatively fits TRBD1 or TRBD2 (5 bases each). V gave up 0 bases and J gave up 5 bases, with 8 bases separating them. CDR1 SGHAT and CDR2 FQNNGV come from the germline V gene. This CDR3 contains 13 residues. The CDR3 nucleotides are TGTGCCAGCAGCTTAGATAGGGGAGACGAGCAGTACGTC. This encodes CASSLDRGDEQYV.